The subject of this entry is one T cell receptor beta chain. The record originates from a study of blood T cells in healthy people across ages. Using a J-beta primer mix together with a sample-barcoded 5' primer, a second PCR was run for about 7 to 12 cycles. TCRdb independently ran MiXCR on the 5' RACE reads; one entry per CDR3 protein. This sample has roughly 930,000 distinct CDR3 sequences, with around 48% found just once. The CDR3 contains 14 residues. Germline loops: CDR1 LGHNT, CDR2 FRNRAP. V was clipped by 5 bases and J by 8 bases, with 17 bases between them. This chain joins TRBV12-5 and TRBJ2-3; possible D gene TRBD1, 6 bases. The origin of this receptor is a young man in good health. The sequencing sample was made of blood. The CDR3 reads CASGPSSGTSTQYF. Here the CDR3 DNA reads TGTGCTAGTGGTCCTTCGTCGGGGACATCTACGCAGTATTTT.